This TCR beta chain comes out of a study of T cells in Graves' hyperthyroidism and ophthalmopathy. Broader study findings: Blood also contained most expanded thyroid clonotypes above 0.001. Median prediction lead before ophthalmopathy onset was around 6.9 months with the model.

Of note for this clonotype: Antigen specificity is unknown.

Germline lookup yields CDR1 DFQATT and CDR2 SNEGSKA (reference sequence). After removal of 6 bases from V and 2 bases from J, the junction contained 7 bases not matched to a gene. CDR3 size: 13 residues. RNA transcripts provided the source from which TCR beta CDR3 regions were amplified. HTBI primers were used for first-round RT-PCR of the TCR CDR3. In TCRdb, the multiplex PCR reads were re-called with MiXCR into one record per CDR3 protein. The sample consists of 450,000 to 500,000 distinct CDR3 sequences, 22% of them appearing once. Specimen: blood. This clonotype was sampled from an older woman with Graves' ophthalmopathy. The chain uses TRBV20-1 and TRBJ2-7; 7 positions agree with TRBD1. In DNA form, the CDR3 reads TGCAGTGCCCAGGGGGTGATTGCCTACGAGCAGTACTTC. It is translated as CSAQGVIAYEQYF.